This passage covers 2 T cell receptor beta chains from one sample sequenced in a study of control samples from healthy donors and cancer patients. Some clones are missing from TCRdb's copy, which holds only in-frame ones; the method was immunoSEQ multiplex PCR. The table records 130,000 or so clones, roughly 89% of them present only once. Sample: blood. The source is a man between 18 and 29 years old in good health.

The CDR3 here is CASTQSINYGYTF. CDR3 DNA: TGTGCCAGCACCCAATCCATAAACTATGGCTACACCTTC. The chain uses TRBV7-9 and TRBJ1-2; no reliable D call. The CDR3 extends over 13 amino acids. Germline V gene sequence: CDR1 SEHNR, CDR2 FQNEAQ (reference sequence). V dropped 7 bases and J dropped 2 bases, with 11 bases sitting between them.

V is TRBV10-1 and J is TRBJ2-3, with 12 bases lining up with TRBD1. The CDR3 runs to 16 residues. Germline-derived CDR1 and CDR2 are WNHNN and SYGVQD (reference sequence). V was pared by 2 bases and J by 4 bases, with 4 bases of the junction left unmatched. CDR3 DNA sequence: TGCGCCAGCAGTGAGACCGGGACAGGGGGCGCAGATACGCAGTATTTT. It encodes CASSETGTGGADTQYF.